A single sample gave rise to the 8 T cell receptor beta chains below, sequenced in a study of T-cell reconstitution after alpha-beta-depleted transplantation in children. The authors prepared the TCRbeta library with unique molecular identifiers. TCRdb independently ran MiXCR on the PCR reads; one entry per CDR3 protein. The table lists approximately 85,000 distinct CDR3 sequences, roughly 15% of them singletons. The sample in question was PBMCs, mostly from graft donor cells, obtained 180 days after TCRalphabeta/CD19-depleted stem cell transplant. These receptors were obtained from a male patient between 2 and 15 years old who had a stem cell transplant for acute lymphoblastic leukemia, so the T cells may come from the graft donor.

The sample holds a few counts of this clonotype. The chain links TRBV5-1 to TRBJ2-6; weak D call: TRBD1 (5 bases). The CDR3 extends over 15 amino acids. V lost 0 bases to trimming and J lost 2 bases, with 6 bases between them. The germline V gene has CDR1 SGHRS and CDR2 YFSETQ. CDR3 amino acids: CASSLAGTGANVLTF. Here the CDR3 DNA reads TGCGCCAGCAGCTTGGCAGGGACTGGGGCCAACGTCCTGACTTTC.

The V and J genes are TRBV13 and TRBJ2-5; 8 nucleotides align to TRBD2. V lost 5 bases to trimming and J lost 2 bases; unmatched junction nucleotides: 7. This CDR3 has 15 residues. Germline CDR1 PRHDT, CDR2 FYEKMQ (reference sequence). The CDR3 reads CASSHYGGGQETQYF. As DNA, the CDR3 is TGTGCCAGCAGCCACTATGGCGGGGGGCAAGAGACCCAGTACTTC.

The rearrangement joins TRBV14 to TRBJ2-1, with D perhaps matching TRBD2 (5 bases). This CDR3 has 16 amino acids. Germline lookup yields CDR1 SGHDN and CDR2 FVKESK. Trimming left V 3 bases short and J 1 base short, with 13 bases between. Here the CDR3 DNA reads TGTGCCAGCAGCCACTCGGACGGGATTTCCTACAATGAGCAGTTCTTC. This encodes CASSHSDGISYNEQFF.

The chain employs TRBV5-5 and TRBJ1-5; 7 nucleotides line up with TRBD1. The CDR3 runs 16 residues. Germline trimming cut 4 bases from V and 3 bases from J; bases unmatched to any gene: 10. Germline V lookup: CDR1 SGHKS, CDR2 YYEKEE (reference sequence). CDR3 nucleotides: TGTGCCAGCAGCCGCAACCCAGGGACAGCCAATCAGCCCCAGCATTTT. It translates to CASSRNPGTANQPQHF.

This clonotype has more than one count but fewer than ten. V usage is TRBV5-1 and J usage is TRBJ2-6; no firm D call. V was trimmed by 0 bases and J by 2 bases, leaving 3 bases between them. From germline, CDR1 is SGHRS and CDR2 YFSETQ. This CDR3 comprises 14 residues. CDR3 residues: CASSLDPGANVLTF. CDR3 in DNA: TGCGCCAGCAGCTTGGATCCTGGGGCCAACGTCCTGACTTTC.

The V and J genes are TRBV24-1 and TRBJ2-3; D is unresolved. Germline V CDR1 and CDR2: KGHDR, SFDVKD. V gave up 3 bases and J gave up 4 bases, with 7 bases separating them. The CDR3 contains 13 residues. CDR3 amino acids: CATSDDVADTQYF. The CDR3 DNA follows: TGTGCCACCAGTGATGATGTCGCAGATACGCAGTATTTT.

The sample holds a few counts of this clonotype. J is TRBJ1-1 and V is TRBV13, with TRBD1 identical over 8 bases. Germline values: CDR1 PRHDT, CDR2 FYEKMQ (reference sequence). The CDR3 extends over 15 amino acids. With V trimmed by 5 bases and J by 1 base, 6 bases remained unmatched. This CDR3 is CASSPWTGRNTEAFF. CDR3 in DNA: TGTGCCAGCAGCCCCTGGACAGGGAGGAACACTGAAGCTTTCTTT.

The rearrangement uses TRBV3-1 and TRBJ2-1; TRBD2 matches 13 bases. The J segment lost 0 bases and the V segment lost 4 bases, leaving 3 bases of the junction unmatched. Germline CDR1 is LGHDT and CDR2 is YNNKEL (reference sequence). The CDR3 length is 17 residues. The CDR3 DNA follows: TGTGCCAGCAGCCGCCGACTAGCGGGGGGCTCCTACAATGAGCAGTTCTTC. It codes for CASSRRLAGGSYNEQFF.